This TCR beta chain was sequenced during a study of cytomegalovirus exposure and HLA in healthy donors. This clone was seen a few times. Its antigen is currently unknown. Both 60 Vbeta primers and 13 Jbeta primers went into the PCR. Only in-frame clones appear in the TCRdb table, and some are missing; sequencing was by immunoSEQ multiplex PCR. The sample lists under 200,000 clones, 80% to 90% occurring once. Germline V CDR1 and CDR2: LNHDA, SQIVND (reference sequence). This CDR3 has 16 amino acids. J lost 3 bases, V lost 5 bases, and 10 bases had no gene match. Whole-study findings and limits: Specific recognition of CMV antigens was confirmed in vitro for a few chains (all CMV-associated). Some TCR beta chains (roughly 160 of them) were listed as cytomegalovirus-associated.

The V and J genes are TRBV19 and TRBJ2-7; 10 bases line up with TRBD1. This clonotype originated in a man between 50 and 59 years old in good health and CMV-seropositive. Sequenced: PBMCs. CDR3 sequence reads: CASSGGTGQGYYEQYF. The CDR3 DNA reads TGTGCCAGTAGTGGGGGCACGGGACAGGGGTACTACGAGCAGTACTTC.